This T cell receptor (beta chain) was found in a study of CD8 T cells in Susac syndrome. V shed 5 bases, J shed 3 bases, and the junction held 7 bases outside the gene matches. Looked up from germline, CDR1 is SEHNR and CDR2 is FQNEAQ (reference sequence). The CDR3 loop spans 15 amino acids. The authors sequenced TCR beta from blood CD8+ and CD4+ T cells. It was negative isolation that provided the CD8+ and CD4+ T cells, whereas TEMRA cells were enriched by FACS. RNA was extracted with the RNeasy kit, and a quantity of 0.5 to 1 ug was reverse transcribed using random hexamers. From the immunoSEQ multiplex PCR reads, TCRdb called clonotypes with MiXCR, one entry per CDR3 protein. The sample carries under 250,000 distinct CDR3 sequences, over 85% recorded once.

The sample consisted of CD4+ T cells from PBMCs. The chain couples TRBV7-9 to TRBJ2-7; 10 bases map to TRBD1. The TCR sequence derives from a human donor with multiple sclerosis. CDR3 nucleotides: TGTGCCAGCAGCCAAACCGGGACAGGGGTCTACGAGCAGTACGTC. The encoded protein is CASSQTGTGVYEQYV.